These T cell receptor beta chains were read from a single sample in a study of shared clonotypes between healthy human individuals. This table comes from immunoSEQ multiplex PCR, and its TCRdb copy is limited to in-frame clones, with some not included. The table records about 2 million clones, about 95% of them present only once. Input material: naive CD8+ T cells sorted from blood. These receptors were taken from a man between 18 and 29 years old in good health. Both conserved end residues are part of each CDR3. The D gene is left open where the match is weak. Size values are once, few and many counts, or a class for expanded clones, and some rows have none.

NA	TRBV2	TRBJ1-1	NA	CASSATGEVSEAFF	TGTGCCAGCAGTGCGACCGGGGAGGTGTCTGAAGCTTTCTTT
NA	TRBV5-4	TRBJ1-2	NA	CASSQPDRHYGYTF	TGTGCCAGCAGCCAGCCCGACAGGCACTATGGCTACACCTTC
NA	TRBV6-1	TRBJ1-2	NA	CASSEAPQAHYGYTF	TGTGCCAGCAGTGAAGCCCCACAGGCGCACTATGGCTACACCTTC
NA	TRBV19	TRBJ1-1	NA	CASSIPDGSRTGTEAFF	TGTGCCAGTAGTATCCCAGATGGGTCCAGGACGGGCACTGAAGCTTTCTTT
NA	TRBV28	TRBJ2-5	NA	CASTLQGGGGETQYF	TGTGCCAGCACCCTACAAGGGGGGGGCGGGGAGACCCAGTACTTC
NA	TRBV19	TRBJ2-3	NA	CASRPRREESTDTQYF	TGTGCCAGTAGGCCCCGTCGGGAAGAGAGCACAGATACGCAGTATTTT
TRBD2	TRBV5-6	TRBJ2-7	once	CASSLVREGPYEQYF	TGTGCCAGCAGCTTGGTGCGGGAGGGCCCCTACGAGCAGTACTTC
TRBD2	TRBV2	TRBJ2-3	NA	CASSFTSGGGETDTQYF	TGTGCCAGCAGTTTCACAAGTGGCGGGGGGGAGACAGATACGCAGTATTTT
NA	TRBV5-4	TRBJ1-1	NA	CASSPTALNTEAFF	TGTGCCAGCAGCCCGACAGCCCTGAACACTGAAGCTTTCTTT
NA	TRBV5-6	TRBJ1-1	NA	CASSQGNTEAFF	TGTGCCAGCAGTCAAGGGAACACTGAAGCTTTCTTT
NA	TRBV27	TRBJ2-7	NA	CASSWGPSSYEQYF	TGTGCCAGCAGTTGGGGCCCTAGCTCCTACGAGCAGTACTTC
NA	TRBV5-6	TRBJ2-3	NA	CASSPNTDTQYF	TGTGCCAGCAGCCCCAACACAGATACGCAGTATTTT
NA	TRBV10-3	TRBJ1-2	NA	CATEGSYGYTF	TGTGCCACCGAGGGGAGCTATGGCTACACCTTC
TRBD2	TRBV27	TRBJ2-3	NA	CATRSLAGGWTDTQYF	TGTGCCACCCGGTCCCTAGCGGGGGGATGGACAGATACGCAGTATTTT
NA	TRBV7-2	TRBJ2-7	NA	CASSLSGTTGDEQYF	TGTGCCAGCAGTCTCTCCGGGACAACGGGCGACGAGCAGTACTTC
NA	TRBV4-1	TRBJ2-7	NA	CASSPEVSSYEQYF	TGCGCCAGCAGCCCTGAGGTGAGCTCCTACGAGCAGTACTTC
NA	TRBV6-5	TRBJ1-2	NA	CASSYSASYGYTF	TGTGCCAGCAGTTACTCTGCTAGCTATGGCTACACCTTC
NA	TRBV27	TRBJ1-5	NA	CASSSTEGSQPQHF	TGTGCCAGCAGTTCCACGGAGGGCTCTCAGCCCCAGCATTTT
NA	TRBV4-2	TRBJ2-7	NA	CASSQGAGLNEQYF	TGTGCCAGCAGCCAGGGGGCTGGTCTCAACGAGCAGTACTTC
NA	TRBV4-3	TRBJ1-2	NA	CASSQDSTNYGYTF	TGCGCCAGCAGCCAAGACTCTACTAACTATGGCTACACCTTC
TRBD1	TRBV6-1	TRBJ2-7	NA	CASSEATGAYEQYF	TGTGCCAGCAGTGAAGCCACAGGGGCCTACGAGCAGTACTTC
TRBD2	TRBV27	TRBJ2-1	NA	CASSFGLAYNEQFF	TGTGCCAGCAGTTTCGGACTAGCCTACAATGAGCAGTTCTTC
NA	TRBV7-9	TRBJ2-3	NA	CASSPKDHFADTQYF	TGTGCCAGCAGCCCCAAAGACCATTTTGCAGATACGCAGTATTTT
TRBD2	TRBV19	TRBJ2-1	NA	CASSIGTSGREAYNEQFF	TGTGCCAGTAGTATAGGGACTAGCGGGAGGGAGGCCTACAATGAGCAGTTCTTC
NA	TRBV29-1	TRBJ2-1	NA	CSVEDWSSDDSYNEQFF	TGCAGCGTTGAAGATTGGTCTAGCGATGACTCCTACAATGAGCAGTTCTTC
TRBD2	TRBV19	TRBJ2-1	NA	CASSPGTSGFFYNEQFF	TGTGCCAGTAGCCCTGGGACTAGCGGCTTTTTCTACAATGAGCAGTTCTTC
TRBD2	TRBV27	TRBJ2-1	NA	CASRRRAGGPYNEQFF	TGTGCCAGCAGGAGGAGGGCGGGAGGGCCTTACAATGAGCAGTTCTTC
TRBD2	TRBV25-1	TRBJ2-1	NA	CASSPMGGSEQFF	TGTGCCAGCAGCCCGATGGGAGGGAGTGAGCAGTTCTTC
NA	TRBV28	TRBJ2-3	NA	CASSSQRGPTDTQYF	TGTGCCAGCAGTTCCCAGAGGGGTCCCACAGATACGCAGTATTTT
TRBD2	TRBV27	TRBJ2-7	few	CASRTAGGPHEQYF	TGTGCCAGCAGGACCGCGGGAGGGCCCCACGAGCAGTACTTC
TRBD1	TRBV4-1	TRBJ1-2	once	CASSQAQGNYGYTF	TGCGCCAGCAGCCAAGCACAGGGGAACTATGGCTACACCTTC